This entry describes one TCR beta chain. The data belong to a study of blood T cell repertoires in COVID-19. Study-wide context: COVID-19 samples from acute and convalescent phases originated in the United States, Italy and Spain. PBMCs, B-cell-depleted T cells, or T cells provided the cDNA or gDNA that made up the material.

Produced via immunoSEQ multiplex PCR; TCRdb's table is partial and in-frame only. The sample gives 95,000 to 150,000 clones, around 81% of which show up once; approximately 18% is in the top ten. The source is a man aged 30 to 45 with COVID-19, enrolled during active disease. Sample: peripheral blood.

The CDR3 is CASSGPGQTYNEQFF. CDR3 DNA sequence: TGTGCCAGCAGTGGCCCGGGACAGACGTACAATGAGCAGTTCTTC. The chain has TRBV25-1 and TRBJ2-1; 7 nucleotides line up with TRBD1. CDR1 and CDR2 from the germline V gene are MGHDK and SYGVNS. J gave up 4 bases and V 4 bases, and 7 bases lay outside the gene matches. CDR3 length: 15 residues.